These 25 T cell receptor beta chains were all obtained from the same sample, sequenced in a study of blood T cells in healthy people across ages. It was with a sample-barcoded 5' primer and a J-beta primer mix that a second PCR of roughly 6 to 12 cycles was run. TCRdb fed the 5' RACE reads into MiXCR, producing one record per CDR3 protein. The sample includes hundreds of thousands of distinct CDR3 sequences, roughly three fifths of them seen just once. Sequenced: blood. These receptors all stem from a man aged 40-50 years in good health.

The genes are TRBV4-1 and TRBJ2-7, with a weak D call TRBD1 (5 bases). The better agreement between TRBJ2-5 and the DNA end casts doubt on the J call. CDR3 length: 13 amino acids. The germline gives CDR1 MGHRA, CDR2 YSYEKL. CDR3 region: CASSLRGYETQYF. The CDR3 DNA reads as TGCGCCAGCAGCCTTAGGGGTTACGAGACCCAGTACTTC.

This clonotype was seen a handful of times. The chain has TRBV15 and TRBJ2-7; D gene ambiguous. The CDR3 consists of 13 residues. Germline V gives CDR1 LNHNV, CDR2 YYDKDF (reference sequence). V shed 0 bases and J shed 7 bases, with 10 bases lying between them. Here the CDR3 reads CATSRDRSVEQYF. Here the CDR3 DNA reads TGTGCCACCAGCAGAGATCGGTCGGTAGAGCAGTACTTC. Supplemented by reference TRBV15 and TRBJ2-7, the full variable domain reads DAMVIQNPRYQVTQFGKPVTLSCSQTLNHNVMYWYQQKSSQAPKLLFHYYDKDFNNEADTPDNFQSRRPNTSFCFLDIRSPGLGDTAMYLCATSRDRSVEQYFGPGTRLTVT.

The rearrangement uses TRBV20-1 and TRBJ2-7, with a tentative D call TRBD2 (6 bases). The DNA end is more similar to TRBJ2-1, so the J call may be wrong. The CDR3 runs 15 residues. The germline V gene has CDR1 DFQATT and CDR2 SNEGSKA (reference sequence). The CDR3 loop is CSARDRRVTYNEQFF. The CDR3 DNA reads as TGCAGTGCTAGAGATAGGAGGGTGACCTACAATGAGCAGTTCTTC.

V and J are TRBV7-3 and TRBJ2-3; D is unclear. CDR3 size: 13 residues. Trimming took off 2 bases at V and 4 bases at J, with 7 bases between the two ends. Per the germline V gene, CDR1 is SGHTA and CDR2 is FQGTGA. The CDR3 protein is CASSLLYADTQYF. For the CDR3, the DNA is TGTGCCAGCAGCTTATTATATGCAGATACGCAGTATTTT.

This sequence joins TRBV24-1 and TRBJ2-5; D gene uncertain. This CDR3 comprises 15 residues. Germline V CDR1 and CDR2: KGHDR, SFDVKD. Trimming removed 7 bases from V and 5 bases from J, with 19 bases in between. CDR3 sequence: CATSQGAGYLETQYF. The CDR3, as DNA: TGTGCCACCAGCCAAGGCGCCGGGTACCTGGAGACCCAGTACTTC.

This rearrangement joins TRBV6-4 to TRBJ2-3, with 10 bases matching TRBD2. CDR1 MRHNA and CDR2 SNTAGT come from the germline V gene. The CDR3 consists of 15 residues. The V gene end was trimmed by 6 bases and the J gene end by 2 bases; junction bases not matched to a gene: 5. The CDR3 bases are TGTGCCAGCAGAGCCGGGACTAGCGACACAGATACGCAGTATTTT. As protein: CASRAGTSDTDTQYF.

This clonotype was found many times. V usage is TRBV27 and J usage is TRBJ1-2; D unresolved. Germline CDR1 is MNHEY and CDR2 is SMNVEV (reference sequence). This CDR3 has 13 amino acids. V was cut by 2 bases and J by 4 bases, with 8 bases left in between. For the CDR3, the DNA is TGTGCCAGCAGTTTAGGACTGAGCTATGGCTACACCTTC. This sequence encodes CASSLGLSYGYTF.

This clonotype was seen many times. The chain couples TRBV7-2 to TRBJ2-7; 8 bases map to TRBD1. The V and J ends lost 4 bases and 1 base, in that order; junction bases with no gene match: 12. Germline loops: CDR1 SGHTA, CDR2 FQGNSA. The CDR3 runs 17 residues. The CDR3 is CASSSDFSTGGSYEQYF. CDR3 bases: TGTGCCAGCAGCTCAGATTTCTCCACAGGGGGGTCCTACGAGCAGTACTTC. The entire variable domain, with the rest obtained from reference TRBV7-2 and TRBJ2-7, is as follows: GAGVSQSPSNKVTEKGKDVELRCDPISGHTALYWYRQSLGQGLEFLIYFQGNSAPDKSGLPSDRFSAERTGGSVSTLTIQRTQQEDSAVYLCASSSDFSTGGSYEQYFGPGTRLTVT.

This chain connects TRBV7-2 to TRBJ2-2; 10 positions match TRBD1. Trimming at V came to 5 bases and at J to 4 bases, leaving 4 bases not matched to a gene. The CDR3 covers 15 residues. The germline V gene encodes CDR1 SGHTA and CDR2 FQGNSA. In DNA form, the CDR3 reads TGTGCCAGCAGCCGCGGGGACAGGGGCACCGGGGAGCTGTTTTTT. Protein product: CASSRGDRGTGELFF.

The V and J genes are TRBV4-2 and TRBJ2-1, with 9 bases identical to TRBD2. There are 17 residues in the CDR3. The germline gives CDR1 LGHNA, CDR2 YNFKEQ. J gave up 7 bases and V 3 bases, and 13 bases lay outside the gene matches. CDR3: CASSQPSGVGVGNEQFF. The CDR3 coding sequence is TGTGCCAGCAGCCAGCCTAGCGGGGTCGGCGTAGGGAATGAGCAGTTCTTC.

For this clonotype: At one of its ends the junction is not consistent with the germline gene, which may arise from a read error. This chain uses TRBV5-6 with TRBJ2-6, with D possibly matching TRBD1 (5 bases). The germline V gene has CDR1 SGHDT and CDR2 YYEEEE. The CDR3 totals 16 residues. The CDR3, as DNA: TGTGCCAGCAGCGATTTCTCGGCTGCTGGGGCCAACATCCTGACTTTC. This translates into CASSDFSAAGANILTF.

The chain uses TRBV3-1 and TRBJ2-5; no definite D call. The end of the DNA aligns better with TRBJ2-7, so the J call may be wrong. Germline V gene data show CDR1 as LGHDT and CDR2 as YNNKEL (reference sequence). This CDR3 has 12 residues. The CDR3 region is CASSQRSNEQYF. CDR3 nucleotide sequence: TGTGCCAGCAGCCAAAGAAGCAACGAGCAGTACTTC.

Of note for this clonotype: This may stem from a read error, because a much larger clone lies one nucleotide away. The chain employs TRBV7-9 and TRBJ2-1, with D perhaps matching TRBD1 or TRBD2 (5 bases each). CDR1 and CDR2 (germline): SEHNR, FQNEAQ (reference sequence). CDR3 size: 19 residues. Trimming stripped 3 bases from V and 9 bases from J, with 30 bases between. CDR3: CASSLRRGGARTLLGEQFF. The CDR3 nucleotides are TGTGCCAGCAGCTTGAGACGGGGTGGGGCTCGGACACTACTCGGTGAGCAGTTCTTC. The whole variable domain, remainder taken from reference TRBV7-9 and TRBJ2-1, is DTGVSQNPRHKITKRGQNVTFRCDPISEHNRLYWYRQTLGQGPEFLTYFQNEAQLEKSRLLSDRFSAERPKGSFSTLEIQRTEQGDSAMYLCASSLRRGGARTLLGEQFFGPGTRLTVL.

This clonotype showed up just a few times. CDR3 DNA sequence: TGTGCCAGCACCCGGGGACAGGGCGGTGGTTTGAACACTGAAGCTTTCTTT. It yields the protein CASTRGQGGGLNTEAFF. V usage is TRBV7-9 and J usage is TRBJ1-1; 9 nucleotides line up with TRBD1. J gave up 0 bases and V 7 bases, and 12 bases lay outside the gene matches. The CDR3 is 17 amino acids. Germline V CDR1 and CDR2: SEHNR, FQNEAQ (reference sequence).

In regard to this clonotype: A much more abundant neighbour one base away suggests this may be a read error. The chain uses TRBV9 and TRBJ2-1; maybe TRBD1 (5 bases). This CDR3 contains 13 residues. In germline, CDR1 is SGDLS, CDR2 YYNGEE. The CDR3 sequence is CANSVRRADEQFF. As DNA, the CDR3 is TGTGCCAACAGCGTCCGCAGGGCCGATGAGCAGTTCTTC.

The chain joins TRBV29-1 to TRBJ2-1, with D possibly matching TRBD1 (6 bases). CDR1 is SQVTM, CDR2 ANQGSEA, per germline. The germline V and J ends were trimmed by 5 bases and 4 bases, with 12 bases remaining between them. CDR3 length equals 13 residues. The CDR3 coding sequence is TGCAGCGTTCTGCTGACAGGTTACAATGAGCAGTTCTTC. Its protein is CSVLLTGYNEQFF.

The chain uses TRBV6-5 and TRBJ2-1; TRBD1 agrees at 7 bases. V shed 6 bases and J 7 bases; nucleotides not matched to a gene: 12. Germline V CDR1 and CDR2: MNHEY, SVGAGI. The CDR3 spans 15 residues. CDR3 region: CASRSLRDSRNEQFF. Here the CDR3 DNA reads TGTGCCAGCAGGTCACTCCGGGACAGTCGAAATGAGCAGTTCTTC.

The chain couples TRBV6-2 or TRBV6-3 to TRBJ2-1, with D perhaps TRBD2 (6 bases). Germline V gives CDR1 MNHEY, CDR2 SVGEGT. The CDR3 runs 19 residues. Trimming pared 0 bases from V and 9 bases from J, leaving 27 bases between. CDR3 bases: TGTGCCAGCAGTTACTCGGACGGTTTTACTAGCAAAACTTACCGTGAGCAGTTCTTC. This sequence encodes CASSYSDGFTSKTYREQFF.

The chain recombines TRBV9 with TRBJ2-3; 7 nucleotides line up with TRBD2. This CDR3 is built from 17 residues. Germline CDR1 SGDLS, CDR2 YYNGEE. J was trimmed by 1 base and V by 3 bases; bases with no gene match: 11. The chain's CDR3 is CASSADGSGDRTDTQYF. In DNA, the CDR3 is TGTGCCAGCAGCGCCGATGGCAGCGGGGATCGCACAGATACGCAGTATTTT. Filled out from reference TRBV9 and TRBJ2-3, the complete variable domain reads DSGVTQTPKHLITATGQRVTLRCSPRSGDLSVYWYQQSLDQGLQFLIQYYNGEERAKGNILERFSAQQFPDLHSELNLSSLELGDSALYFCASSADGSGDRTDTQYFGPGTRLTVL.

The chain recombines TRBV20-1 with TRBJ2-7; 9 bases are shared with TRBD1. CDR1 is DFQATT and CDR2 is SNEGSKA in the germline V gene (reference sequence). The length of the CDR3 is 12 residues. CDR3 region: CSGQGSSYEQYF. In DNA, the CDR3 is TGCAGCGGACAGGGGAGCTCCTACGAGCAGTACTTC.

The rearrangement uses TRBV4-2 and TRBJ1-5; the match to TRBD1 covers 7 bases. The V segment lost 1 base and the J segment 3 bases; nucleotides outside the gene matches: 3. The CDR3 consists of 15 residues. Germline V gene lookup returns CDR1 LGHNA and CDR2 YNFKEQ. For the CDR3, the DNA is TGTGCCAGCAGCCAAGTCGACAGGGCCAATCAGCCCCAGCATTTT. Translating gives CASSQVDRANQPQHF.

This clonotype is a singleton in its sample. Here the CDR3 DNA reads TGCAGTGCTAGTTGGACGGATTATGGCTACACCTTC. Translation: CSASWTDYGYTF. The V and J genes are TRBV20-1 and TRBJ1-2, with D hard to call. CDR1 and CDR2 from the germline V gene are DFQATT and SNEGSKA (reference sequence). V was trimmed by 3 bases and J by 5 bases, leaving 10 bases between them. The CDR3 contains 12 residues.

This clonotype came up a few times. The rearrangement links TRBV10-3 to TRBJ2-5; no firm D call. Trimming shortened V by 8 bases and J by 1 base, and 11 bases separated the two germline ends. CDR1 and CDR2 (germline): ENHRY, SYGVKD. CDR3 length equals 13 residues. The CDR3 DNA reads as TGTGCCATCGCAGCTGAGATCCAAGAGACCCAGTACTTC. Translated, it gives CAIAAEIQETQYF.

This rearrangement joins TRBV2 to TRBJ2-5; tentatively, D is TRBD1 or TRBD2 (7 bases each). The V end was cut by 10 bases, the J end by 2 bases, with 14 bases between. Germline V lookup: CDR1 SNHLY, CDR2 FYNNEI. The CDR3 runs 13 residues. In nucleotides, the CDR3 is TGTGCCACTCACAGGGGACTACAAGAGACCCAGTACTTC. This translates into CATHRGLQETQYF.

This chain joins TRBV28 and TRBJ2-7; D possibly corresponds to TRBD1 (8 bases). The CDR3 contains 14 residues. Per germline, CDR1 MDHEN and CDR2 SYDVKM. Trimming shortened V by 5 bases and J by 6 bases, and 17 bases separated the two germline ends. Here the CDR3 DNA reads TGTGCCAGCAGTCCGGGGGGACAGGTCGGCGAGCAGTACTTC. It encodes CASSPGGQVGEQYF.